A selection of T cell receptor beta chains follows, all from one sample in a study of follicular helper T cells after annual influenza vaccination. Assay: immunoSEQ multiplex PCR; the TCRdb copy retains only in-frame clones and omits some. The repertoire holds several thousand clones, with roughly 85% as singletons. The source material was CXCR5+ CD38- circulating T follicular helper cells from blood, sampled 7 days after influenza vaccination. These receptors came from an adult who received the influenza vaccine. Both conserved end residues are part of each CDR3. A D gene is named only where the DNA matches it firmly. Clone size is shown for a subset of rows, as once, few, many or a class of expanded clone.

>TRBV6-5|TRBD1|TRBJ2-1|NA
TGTGCCAGCAGTTCGGACAGGGGGCTCTACAATGAGCAGTTCTTC
CASSSDRGLYNEQFF
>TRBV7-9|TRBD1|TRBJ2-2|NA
TGTGCCAGCAGCGCACCGGGACAGGGGTCCGGGGAGCTGTTTTTT
CASSAPGQGSGELFF
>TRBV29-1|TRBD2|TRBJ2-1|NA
TGCAGCGTTGTCCGGGTCGGGGGGGCTCCCGCAGATCATGAGCAGTTCTTC
CSVVRVGGAPADHEQFF
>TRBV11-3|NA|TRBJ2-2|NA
TGTGCCAGCAGCTTAGATTGGGAGGGGGAGCTGTTTTTT
CASSLDWEGELFF
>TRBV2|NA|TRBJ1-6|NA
TGTGCCAGCACCGATGAGGGGCGGGGTCATTCACCCCTCCACTTT
CASTDEGRGHSPLHF
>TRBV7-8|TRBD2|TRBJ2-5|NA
TGTGCCAGCAGCTTAGGGGGCTTAGCGGGGGGGCAAGAGACCCAGTACTTC
CASSLGGLAGGQETQYF
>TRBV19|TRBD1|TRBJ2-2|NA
TGTGCCAGTAGTATCTTCCCTGACAGGGAGAACACCGGGGAGCTGTTTTTT
CASSIFPDRENTGELFF
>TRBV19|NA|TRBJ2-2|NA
TGTGCCAGTAGTATCCCCCCTTCTATGATAAACACCGGGGAGCTGTTTTTT
CASSIPPSMINTGELFF
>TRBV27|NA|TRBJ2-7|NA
TGTGCCAGCAGTCCGAGACTGGCCCCCTACGAGCAGTACTTC
CASSPRLAPYEQYF
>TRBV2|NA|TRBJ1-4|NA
TGTGCCAGCAGCCAAGAAAGTTTCGACGAAAAACTGTTTTTT
CASSQESFDEKLFF
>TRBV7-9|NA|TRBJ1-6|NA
TGTGCCAGCAGCTCGCAGGATTTTTTTAATTCACCCCTCCACTTT
CASSSQDFFNSPLHF
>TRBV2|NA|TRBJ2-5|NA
TGTGCCAGCAGTCCCAACGTCCCTGGGGAGACCCAGTACTTC
CASSPNVPGETQYF
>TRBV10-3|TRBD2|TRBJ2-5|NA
TGTGCCATCAGCCCGGGACTAGCGGGGGCCTACCAAGAGACCCAGTACTTC
CAISPGLAGAYQETQYF
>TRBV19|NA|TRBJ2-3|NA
TGTGCCAGTAGTTTCTCCGGGACTCAAAGGGATACGCAGTATTTT
CASSFSGTQRDTQYF
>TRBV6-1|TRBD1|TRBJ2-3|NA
TGTGCCAGCAGCCCGGGACAGATTTACACAGATACGCAGTATTTT
CASSPGQIYTDTQYF
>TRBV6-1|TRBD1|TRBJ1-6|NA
TGTGCCAGCAGTGAAGTGCGACAGGGTTATTCACCCCTCCACTTT
CASSEVRQGYSPLHF
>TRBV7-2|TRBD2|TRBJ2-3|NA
TGTGCCAGCAGCTTGGGACTAGCGGGGGGTTCACTGTATTTT
CASSLGLAGGSLYF
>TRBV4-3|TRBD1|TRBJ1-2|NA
TGCGCCAGCAGCCTGACAGGGGCCCACCTTGGCTACACCTTC
CASSLTGAHLGYTF
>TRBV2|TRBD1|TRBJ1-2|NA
TGTGCCAGCAGTAGGGACAGTTCGTATGGCTACACCTTC
CASSRDSSYGYTF
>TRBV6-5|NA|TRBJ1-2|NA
TGTGCCAGCAGACCCGGGGGGGGATATGGCTACACCTTC
CASRPGGGYGYTF
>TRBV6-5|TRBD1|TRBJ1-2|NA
TGTGCCAGCAGCCAAGGGACAGGGACTGGCTACACCTTC
CASSQGTGTGYTF
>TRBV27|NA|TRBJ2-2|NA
TGTGCCAGCAGTTCCAGTTTCGCCGGGGAGCTGTTTTTT
CASSSSFAGELFF
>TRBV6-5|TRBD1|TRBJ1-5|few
TGTGCCAGCAGGCAGGGGGAACGGCAGCCCCAGCATTTT
CASRQGERQPQHF
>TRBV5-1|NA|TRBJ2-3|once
TGCGCCAGCAAGCCGTTTCCCGGCACAGATACGCAGTATTTT
CASKPFPGTDTQYF
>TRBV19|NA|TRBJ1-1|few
TGTGCCAGTAGTGTGACAGGAGCGGCCACTGAAGCTTTCTTT
CASSVTGAATEAFF
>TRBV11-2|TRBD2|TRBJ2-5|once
TGTGCCAGCAGCTTCGGCGGGGGGCCTTCCCGAGAGACCCAGTACTTC
CASSFGGGPSRETQYF
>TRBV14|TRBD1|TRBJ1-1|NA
TGTGCCAGCAGCCGGACAGGGCATAGCACTGAAGCTTTCTTT
CASSRTGHSTEAFF
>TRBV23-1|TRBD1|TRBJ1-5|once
TGCGCCAGCAGCCCTACCCCCGGACAGGGGGCATCACCAGACGTAGCCCAGCATTTT
CASSPTPGQGASPDVAQHF
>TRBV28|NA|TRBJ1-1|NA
TGTGCCAGCAGTTACAGGGTTCGAACTGAAGCTTTCTTT
CASSYRVRTEAFF
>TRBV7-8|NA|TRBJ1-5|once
TGTGCCAGCAGTCCTCTTATAGGACGGAGCGGGAATCAGCCCCAGCATTTT
CASSPLIGRSGNQPQHF
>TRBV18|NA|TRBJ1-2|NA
TGTGCCAGCTCACCAGGTGGGGCAGGGGATGGCTACACCTTC
CASSPGGAGDGYTF
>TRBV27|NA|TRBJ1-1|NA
TGTGCCAGCAGTTTAGACAGGAGGACTGAAGCTTTCTTT
CASSLDRRTEAFF
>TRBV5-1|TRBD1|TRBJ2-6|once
TGCGCCAGCAGCTTCTGGGGACAGGGAGCTGGGGCCAACGTCCTGACTTTC
CASSFWGQGAGANVLTF
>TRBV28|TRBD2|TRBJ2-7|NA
TGTGCCAGCAGTTTAGCTGGGCTTAGCGGGGGGCCCTACTCCTACGAGCAGTACTTC
CASSLAGLSGGPYSYEQYF
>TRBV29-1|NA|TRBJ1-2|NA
TGCAGCGTGAGACAGACTGTGCCGTACTATGGCTACACCTTC
CSVRQTVPYYGYTF
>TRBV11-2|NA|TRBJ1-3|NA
TGTGCCAGCAGCTTAGGGACAGCGGCGGGAAACACCATATATTTT
CASSLGTAAGNTIYF
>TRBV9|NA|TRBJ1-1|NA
TGTGCCAGCAGCGTTGGGGGGAAGGACACTGAAGCTTTCTTT
CASSVGGKDTEAFF
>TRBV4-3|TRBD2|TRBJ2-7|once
TGCGCCAGCAGCCAGATTGCCTCCTGGGCGGGGGGTTCCTACGAGCAGTACTTC
CASSQIASWAGGSYEQYF
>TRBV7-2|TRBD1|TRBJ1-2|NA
TGTGCCAGCAGCTCTGACAGGGGTCGAAACTATGGCTACACCTTC
CASSSDRGRNYGYTF
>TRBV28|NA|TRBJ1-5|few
TGTGCCAGCAGTCTGGCATGGGCTCAGCCCCAGCATTTT
CASSLAWAQPQHF